Each of the 9 T cell receptor beta chains below was sequenced from the same sample in a study of T cells after yellow fever vaccination. TCRdb independently ran MiXCR on the 5' RACE reads; one entry per CDR3 protein. This table holds just over 300,000 distinct CDR3 sequences, 3% to 4.5% found once. The sample here was PBMCs, taken on the day of the yellow fever booster vaccination. These receptors originate from a young man who received the YFV17D yellow fever vaccine.

This clonotype was counted between two and nine times. The rearrangement uses TRBV20-1 and TRBJ2-1; 11 positions match TRBD2. This CDR3 has 16 amino acids. Germline V gene sequence: CDR1 DFQATT, CDR2 SNEGSKA (reference sequence). Trimming at V came to 0 bases and at J to 10 bases, leaving 11 bases not matched to a gene. The CDR3 region is CSARDPLAGGPGEQFF. The CDR3 nucleotides are TGCAGTGCTAGAGATCCGTTAGCGGGGGGGCCGGGAGAGCAGTTCTTC.

This clonotype was observed many times. The rearrangement uses TRBV20-1 and TRBJ2-7; D is ambiguous. With 3 bases removed from V and 6 bases from J, the gap between germline ends came to 6 bases. This CDR3 contains 10 residues. Germline CDR1 and CDR2: DFQATT and SNEGSKA (reference sequence). The DNA for the CDR3 is TGCAGTGCTAGCGCCGGCGAGCAGTACTTC. Translated: CSASAGEQYF.

This clonotype was picked up many times. The V gene is TRBV2, the J gene TRBJ2-3, with 11 bases fitting TRBD2. J was trimmed by 1 base and V by 6 bases; bases with no gene match: 15. Germline loops: CDR1 SNHLY, CDR2 FYNNEI. This CDR3 region has 19 residues. For the CDR3, the DNA is TGTGCCAGCAGCGACCGCCTAGCGGGGGGCGTTCAAGGCACAGATACGCAGTATTTT. It codes for CASSDRLAGGVQGTDTQYF.

V is TRBV28 and J is TRBJ1-1; 7 positions agree with TRBD1. The trim removed 4 bases at V and 11 bases at J, leaving 10 bases unmatched. Germline assignment: CDR1 MDHEN and CDR2 SYDVKM. The CDR3 extends over 13 amino acids. In DNA form, the CDR3 reads TGTGCCAGCAGTTCGCCCACAGGGGATGGGGCTTTCTTT. Protein product: CASSSPTGDGAFF.

This chain connects TRBV12-3 or TRBV12-4 to TRBJ1-4; TRBD1 might be the D (6 bases). V was pared by 6 bases and J by 8 bases, with 16 bases between. This CDR3 region has 14 residues. The CDR3 loop reads CASRVQDSAEKLFF. The DNA for the CDR3 is TGTGCCAGCAGGGTTCAGGACAGTGCAGAAAAACTGTTTTTT.

This clonotype was counted at least ten times. This chain connects TRBV20-1 to TRBJ2-1; D perhaps matches TRBD2 (5 bases). There are 14 residues in the CDR3. Deletions cut 1 base from V and 5 bases from J, with 12 bases between. Germline V gene sequence: CDR1 DFQATT, CDR2 SNEGSKA (reference sequence). In DNA form, the CDR3 reads TGCAGTGCTAGAGGATTGCGGGCTAACAATGAGCAGTTCTTC. Translated: CSARGLRANNEQFF.

This clonotype was counted at least ten times. The chain joins TRBV29-1 to TRBJ2-3; 9 bases are a match to TRBD1. This CDR3 comprises 13 residues. The junction had 6 bases not matched to a gene; V was cut back by 6 bases and J by 5 bases. Germline lookup yields CDR1 SQVTM and CDR2 ANQGSEA. CDR3 in amino acids: CSVLQDRGDTQYF. The CDR3 DNA sequence: TGCAGCGTATTACAGGACAGGGGAGATACGCAGTATTTT.

The V call is TRBV5-4, the J call TRBJ2-1, with TRBD1 matching 7 bases. The V gene's germline CDR1 is SGHNT and CDR2 YYREEE (reference sequence). The CDR3 loop spans 14 amino acids. The ends lost 0 bases at V and 7 bases at J; junction bases unmatched: 4. The CDR3 sequence: CASSLGQGENEQFF. The CDR3 nucleotides are TGTGCCAGCAGCTTGGGACAGGGTGAAAATGAGCAGTTCTTC.

This sequence joins TRBV30 and TRBJ1-6; no reliable D call. Germline CDR1 GTSNPN, CDR2 SVGIG (reference sequence). This CDR3 region has 13 residues. V was cut by 1 base and J by 6 bases, with 7 bases left in between. The CDR3 is CAWSARSNSPLHF. Written as DNA, the CDR3 is TGTGCCTGGAGTGCCAGGTCTAATTCACCCCTCCACTTT.